Presented here are 19 T cell receptor beta chains from one specimen sequenced in a study of OX40 agonist ivuxolimab in advanced cancers. Method: immunoSEQ multiplex PCR; TCRdb's copy keeps in-frame clones and lacks some. The sample has around 100,000 clones, around 91% seen once; the top ten hold more than 0.15%. The sample here was CD4+ or CD8+ T cells sorted from blood, taken in a trial of the OX40 agonist ivuxolimab. These receptors came from an adult with an advanced solid tumor such as melanoma, head and neck, liver or kidney cancer.

In its sample, this clone was seen a few times. This rearrangement joins TRBV6-5 to TRBJ1-2, with unresolved D. Germline V gives CDR1 MNHEY, CDR2 SVGAGI. This CDR3 spans 16 amino acids. Deletions cut 0 bases from V and 4 bases from J, with 15 bases between. The CDR3: CASSYSTLGYFYGYTF. CDR3 DNA: TGTGCCAGCAGTTACTCGACTCTGGGGTATTTCTATGGCTACACCTTC.

The V call is TRBV5-4, the J call TRBJ1-1; 8 bases are shared with TRBD1. The CDR3 is 16 residues long. V was clipped by 1 base and J by 1 base; unmatched bases: 6. Germline CDR1 and CDR2: SGHNT and YYREEE (reference sequence). CDR3 DNA sequence: TGTGCCAGCAGCTTGCCAGGACAGGGAGGGAACACTGAAGCTTTCTTT. It is translated as CASSLPGQGGNTEAFF.

V usage is TRBV30 and J usage is TRBJ2-7; D perhaps matches TRBD2 (6 bases). The germline CDR1 and CDR2 sequences are GTSNPN and SVGIG (reference sequence). The CDR3 length is 12 residues. V was cut by 8 bases and J by 0 bases, with 11 bases left in between. The CDR3 DNA reads as TGTGCCGCGGGAAGGGTCTCCTACGAGCAGTACTTC. Encoded protein: CAAGRVSYEQYF.

The chain combines TRBV9 with TRBJ2-1; D not resolved. The V gene lost 6 bases and the J gene lost 0 bases, with 4 bases spanning the gap. Germline CDR1 SGDLS, CDR2 YYNGEE. The CDR3 consists of 12 residues. The CDR3 is CASTSSYNEQFF. CDR3 DNA: TGTGCCAGCACTAGCTCCTACAATGAGCAGTTCTTC. The full variable domain, in which reference TRBV9 and TRBJ2-1 provide the parts outside the CDR3, is DSGVTQTPKHLITATGQRVTLRCSPRSGDLSVYWYQQSLDQGLQFLIQYYNGEERAKGNILERFSAQQFPDLHSELNLSSLELGDSALYFCASTSSYNEQFFGPGTRLTVL.

The chain recombines TRBV5-1 with TRBJ2-3; D unresolved. The V end was cut by 9 bases, the J end by 1 base, with 12 bases between. CDR1 and CDR2 from the germline V gene are SGHRS and YFSETQ. The CDR3 covers 13 residues. The CDR3 nucleotides are TGCGCCACCCGGGTGGGCGGCACAGATACGCAGTATTTT. The encoded protein is CATRVGGTDTQYF.

This chain connects TRBV19 to TRBJ1-2; 8 bases fit TRBD1. In germline, CDR1 is LNHDA, CDR2 SQIVND (reference sequence). The J segment lost 2 bases and the V segment lost 11 bases, leaving 7 bases of the junction unmatched. The CDR3 spans 13 residues. CDR3 protein: CASIGDRNYGYTF. CDR3 bases: TGTGCCTCCATAGGGGACAGGAACTATGGCTACACCTTC.

The chain employs TRBV11-3 and TRBJ1-1; 7 bases line up with TRBD1. Germline trimming cut 5 bases from V and 1 base from J; bases unmatched to any gene: 4. This CDR3 spans 14 amino acids. The germline V gene has CDR1 SGHNT and CDR2 YENEEA. The CDR3 DNA sequence: TGTGCCAGCAGCCCCGGGACAGAGAACACTGAAGCTTTCTTT. It encodes CASSPGTENTEAFF. The full variable domain, completed using reference TRBV11-3 and TRBJ1-1, is EAGVVQSPRYKIIEKKQPVAFWCNPISGHNTLYWYLQNLGQGPELLIRYENEEAVDDSQLPKDRFSAERLKGVDSTLKIQPAELGDSAVYLCASSPGTENTEAFFGQGTRLTVV.

The rearrangement links TRBV9 to TRBJ1-2; perhaps TRBD1 as D (5 bases). V was clipped by 0 bases and J by 7 bases, with 19 bases between them. The V gene's germline CDR1 is SGDLS and CDR2 YYNGEE. The CDR3 length is 16 residues. CDR3: CASSVARGALPTGYTF. The CDR3 bases are TGTGCCAGCAGCGTAGCTCGAGGGGCCCTACCTACTGGCTACACCTTC.

The chain carries TRBV15 and TRBJ1-5; no firm D call. V lost 1 base and J lost 2, with 9 bases in between. This CDR3 contains 15 residues. CDR1 is LNHNV, CDR2 YYDKDF, per germline (reference sequence). The CDR3 reads CATSRVDLGNQPQHF. The CDR3, as DNA: TGTGCCACCAGCAGAGTGGACCTTGGCAATCAGCCCCAGCATTTT. The entire variable domain, with the rest obtained from reference TRBV15 and TRBJ1-5, is as follows: DAMVIQNPRYQVTQFGKPVTLSCSQTLNHNVMYWYQQKSSQAPKLLFHYYDKDFNNEADTPDNFQSRRPNTSFCFLDIRSPGLGDTAMYLCATSRVDLGNQPQHFGDGTRLSIL.

The V gene is TRBV5-1, the J gene TRBJ2-1, with 7 positions matching TRBD1. V dropped 6 bases and J dropped 8; count of bases not matched to a gene: 8. The germline CDR1 and CDR2 sequences are SGHRS and YFSETQ. The CDR3 totals 13 residues. CDR3 in amino acids: CASNQQGLDEQFF. The CDR3 DNA sequence: TGCGCCAGCAACCAACAGGGGTTGGATGAGCAGTTCTTC.

This clone showed up just once. The rearrangement joins TRBV19 to TRBJ2-3; D unresolved. Between the trimmed V and J ends, which lost 7 bases and 2 bases, there was a span of 10 bases. The CDR3 sequence is 13 residues long. Germline CDR1 LNHDA, CDR2 SQIVND (reference sequence). CDR3 DNA: TGTGCCAGTACAAAACAGAACACAGATACGCAGTATTTT. Residues: CASTKQNTDTQYF. The full variable domain, its missing parts supplied by reference TRBV19 and TRBJ2-3, is DGGITQSPKYLFRKEGQNVTLSCEQNLNHDAMYWYRQDPGQGLRLIYYSQIVNDFQKGDIAEGYSVSREKKESFPLTVTSAQKNPTAFYLCASTKQNTDTQYFGPGTRLTVL.

The genes are TRBV5-4 and TRBJ2-1, with TRBD2 matching over 8 bases. Germline V CDR1 and CDR2: SGHNT, YYREEE (reference sequence). J was trimmed by 5 bases and V by 5 bases; bases with no gene match: 9. The CDR3 is 15 amino acids. Here the CDR3 DNA reads TGTGCCAGCAGATCCGGGACTAGAGGAGACAATGAGCAGTTCTTC. Its translation is CASRSGTRGDNEQFF.

The chain has TRBV11-2 and TRBJ2-3; no firm D call. The CDR3 length is 14 residues. Germline V lookup: CDR1 SGHAT, CDR2 FQNNGV. Trimming took off 1 base at V and 2 bases at J, with 7 bases between the two ends. Here the CDR3 reads CASSLGPYTDTQYF. The DNA of the CDR3 is TGTGCCAGCAGCTTAGGGCCGTACACAGATACGCAGTATTTT.

This chain links TRBV27 with TRBJ1-1, with a tentative D call TRBD1 (6 bases). The CDR3 covers 14 residues. Between the trimmed V and J ends, which lost 5 bases and 9 bases, there was a span of 19 bases. Looked up from germline, CDR1 is MNHEY and CDR2 is SMNVEV (reference sequence). The CDR3 spells CASSNPGQGGKAFF. The CDR3 bases are TGTGCCAGCAGTAATCCGGGACAAGGGGGAAAAGCTTTCTTT.

V gene TRBV25-1 combines with J gene TRBJ1-2; maybe TRBD1 (5 bases). Germline-derived CDR1 and CDR2 are MGHDK and SYGVNS. Trimming took 6 bases from V and 2 from J, leaving 7 bases between them. CDR3 length: 12 amino acids. The CDR3 region has the DNA TGTGCCAGCAGGCAGGGAAACTATGGCTACACCTTC. This translates into CASRQGNYGYTF.

The V and J genes are TRBV9 and TRBJ2-1; TRBD2 agrees at 8 bases. J lost 4 bases, V lost 0 bases, and 9 bases had no gene match. The CDR3 contains 17 residues. Germline V gene lookup returns CDR1 SGDLS and CDR2 YYNGEE. CDR3 bases: TGTGCCAGCAGCGTAGACCCGGCGGGAGGTAGTTACAATGAGCAGTTCTTC. It is translated as CASSVDPAGGSYNEQFF.

The chain uses TRBV6-5 and TRBJ1-5, with D perhaps matching TRBD1 (5 bases). With 5 bases removed from V and 3 bases from J, the gap between germline ends came to 14 bases. The germline V gene encodes CDR1 MNHEY and CDR2 SVGAGI. The CDR3 length is 15 residues. The CDR3 coding sequence is TGTGCCAGCAGTCGGGACCCTTACGACAATCAGCCCCAGCATTTT. It encodes CASSRDPYDNQPQHF.

The chain links TRBV9 to TRBJ2-3; weak D call: TRBD2 (6 bases). The germline V and J ends were trimmed by 0 bases and 3 bases, with 11 bases remaining between them. CDR3 size: 15 residues. Germline values: CDR1 SGDLS, CDR2 YYNGEE. The DNA of the CDR3 is TGTGCCAGCAGCGTAGCTGGCGGGGCTACAGATACGCAGTATTTT. Protein product: CASSVAGGATDTQYF.

The chain combines TRBV9 with TRBJ2-2; D not certain. The CDR3 totals 15 residues. Germline values: CDR1 SGDLS, CDR2 YYNGEE. The germline V and J ends were trimmed by 0 bases and 3 bases, with 9 bases remaining between them. The CDR3 nucleotides are TGTGCCAGCAGCGTAGCTACAAGGGACACCGGGGAGCTGTTTTTT. It codes for CASSVATRDTGELFF. The variable domain in full, completed from reference TRBV9 and TRBJ2-2, reads DSGVTQTPKHLITATGQRVTLRCSPRSGDLSVYWYQQSLDQGLQFLIQYYNGEERAKGNILERFSAQQFPDLHSELNLSSLELGDSALYFCASSVATRDTGELFFGEGSRLTVL.